This T cell receptor beta chain derives from a study of blood T cell repertoires in COVID-19. Overall study: Acute and convalescent COVID-19 samples came from the United States, Italy and Spain. PBMCs, B-cell-depleted T cells, or T cells were the source of the cDNA or gDNA that made up the material.

This CDR3 contains 16 residues. CDR1 is SGHVS and CDR2 is FQNEAQ in the germline V gene. The J segment lost 6 bases and the V segment lost 5 bases, leaving 9 bases of the junction unmatched. Clones were read by immunoSEQ multiplex PCR, and TCRdb kept only the in-frame ones, dropping some. The sample holds more than 95,000 clones; roughly 83% are singletons and the top ten take about 2.1%. The chain links TRBV7-8 to TRBJ1-6, with 8 bases identical to TRBD1. The sequence came from a man in his thirties or forties with acute or convalescent COVID-19. Sample: peripheral blood. DNA of the CDR3: TGTGCCAGCAGCCTTAGGGACAGGAGCCTTAATTCACCCCTCCACTTT. This codes for CASSLRDRSLNSPLHF.